The entry below gives a single T cell receptor (beta chain) sequence along with its context. Only a few counts were recorded for this clonotype. This clone's antigen is unknown. There are no base qualities to consult, and no much larger clone falls within one base. From the cysteine through the phenylalanine, the CDR3 covers 14 amino acids. Only CDR3 DNA remains: 42 bases, in frame from the first base. According to the germline V gene (reference sequence), CDR1 reads MNHNY and CDR2 reads SVGAGI. Trimming takes 7 bases off V and 4 bases off J; junction bases not matched to a gene: 7. The source of the sample is a study of human T cells and chemical hapten exposure (dated by TCRdb to the early 2020s). About the investigation overall: For sensitization, 2% DPC in acetone was applied to a 2 cm by 2 cm area of upper inner arm skin. Throughout the study period of about 25 weeks, patients also received therapeutic DPC doses to the scalp every week. About 28 alopecia patients gave blood for TCR sequencing at one to four time points (pre-sensitization, 2, 6 and 24 weeks). Blood samples were taken from patients before sensitization (week 0) and then at 2, 6 and about 24 weeks after DPC sensitization. The mostly female patient cohort included alopecia areata with under or over 50% scalp involvement, alopecia totalis and alopecia universalis. Libraries were pooled for sequencing, and variation in per-sample TCR yields was attributed mainly to small differences in library volumes within the pool. This study followed changes in the peripheral blood TCR repertoire in vivo during primary and secondary sensitization of alopecia patients to the hapten diphenylcyclopropenone (DPC). Patch testing was performed on the upper back with Finn chambers containing 0.01% DPC, and the patch tests were scored after 6 days according to International Contact Dermatitis Research Group standards.

Library creation used RACE. For sequencing, a NextSeq 500 was employed. During library preparation, unique molecular identifiers were attached to individual cDNA molecules so that TCRs could be counted in a quantitative, reproducible way. From each blood RNA sample, both TCR alpha and TCR beta chains were sequenced. On the study's bioinformatics: The median number of TCRs per sample was 95,638, ranging from about 20,000 to 690,600. V, J and CDR3 annotation of the TCR reads was performed with the Decombinator software suite. To make PS versus PT1 abundance plots, every sample was subsampled to the same number of TCRs (28,000). Expanded TCRs were defined as absent before sensitization and observed at least eight times at the 2-week time point. The raw public data were reprocessed by TCRdb itself: fastp quality trimming at Q25, MiXCR clonotype calling, in-frame beta chains only. Rows with one shared CDR3 protein collapse into an entry with the most common genes and DNA. Here the V and J calls rest on TCRdb's processing, not on the authors' analysis. This sample lists around 360,000 distinct CDR3 sequences; under 6.5% were detected once. Less than 6.5% of the sample rests with the top ten.

Per the publication, the time point label means: patch test 2, 6 weeks after DPC sensitization. Reading the label with the study, this specimen's treatment or condition is: therapeutic diphenylcyclopropenone sensitization with weekly scalp DPC. Blood at each patch-test visit was drawn before the patch test was applied. Eligible patients were aged 18 to 70, diagnosed with alopecia, deemed suitable for DPC therapy, and excluded if pregnant. Total RNA was isolated from unfractionated whole blood collected in Tempus Blood RNA tubes. Here is what the overall study found, with its caveats: Alopecia, a presumed autoimmune disease, was present in all patients, so the immune response of the patients might differ from that of healthy individuals. Repeated subsampling changed both the strength of the expansion versus patch-test correlation and the threshold at which that correlation became significant. Significantly more large CDR3 similarity clusters were formed by expanded TCRs than by pre-sensitization or healthy control sets, consistent with antigen-driven responses. DPC sensitization did not change how many TCRs were above 1 in 1000 frequency, and no evidence was found of alterations in global repertoire structure. The number of PT1 expanded TCRs positively correlated with patch test score, significant at thresholds 8, 16 and 32 but not 4.

The sequence links TRBV6-6 to TRBJ1-5, with TRBD1 identical over 7 junction bases. Specimen: whole blood, collected in connection with sensitization to the hapten diphenylcyclopropenone (DPC). This clonotype originated in a woman younger than 30 with alopecia areata. Some clones in this sample may be carry-over from other donors' samples. The DNA reads as follows: TGTGCCAGCACAGGGGGACTGGGGAATCAGCCCCAGCATTTT. This translates into CASTGGLGNQPQHF.